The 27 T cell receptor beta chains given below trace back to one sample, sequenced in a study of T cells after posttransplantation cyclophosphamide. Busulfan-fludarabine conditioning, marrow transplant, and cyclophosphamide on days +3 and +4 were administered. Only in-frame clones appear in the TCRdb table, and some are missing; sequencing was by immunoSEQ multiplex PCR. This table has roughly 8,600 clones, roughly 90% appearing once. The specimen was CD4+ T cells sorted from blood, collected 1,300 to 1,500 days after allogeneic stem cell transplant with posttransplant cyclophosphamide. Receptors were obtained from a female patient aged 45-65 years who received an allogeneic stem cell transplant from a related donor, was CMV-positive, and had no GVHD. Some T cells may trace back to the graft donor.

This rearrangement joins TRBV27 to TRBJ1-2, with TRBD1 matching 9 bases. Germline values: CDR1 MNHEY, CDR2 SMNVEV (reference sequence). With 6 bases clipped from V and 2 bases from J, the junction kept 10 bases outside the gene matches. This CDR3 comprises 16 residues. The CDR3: CASSPGQGRGNYGYTF. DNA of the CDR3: TGTGCCAGCAGCCCCGGACAGGGGAGGGGGAACTATGGCTACACCTTC.

CDR3 region: CASSASSRVHETQYF. The CDR3 nucleotides are TGTGCCAGCAGCGCATCCTCCAGGGTTCACGAGACCCAGTACTTC. This chain links TRBV7-9 with TRBJ2-5; a weak D match, TRBD1 (5 bases). Germline CDR1 is SEHNR and CDR2 is FQNEAQ (reference sequence). V gave up 5 bases and J gave up 5 bases, with 18 bases separating them. The CDR3 has 15 amino acids.

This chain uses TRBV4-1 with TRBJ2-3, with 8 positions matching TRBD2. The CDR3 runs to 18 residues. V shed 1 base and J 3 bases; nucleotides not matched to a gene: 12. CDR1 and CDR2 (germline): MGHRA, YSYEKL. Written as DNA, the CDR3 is TGCGCCAGCAGCCAAGTTGGGCGGGGCGGGGGGCGAACAGATACGCAGTATTTT. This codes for CASSQVGRGGGRTDTQYF.

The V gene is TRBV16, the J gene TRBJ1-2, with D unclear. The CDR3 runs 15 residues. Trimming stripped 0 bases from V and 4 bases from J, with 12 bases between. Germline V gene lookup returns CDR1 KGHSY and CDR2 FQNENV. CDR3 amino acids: CASSQSIAGGYGYTF. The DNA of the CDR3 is TGTGCCAGCAGCCAATCGATAGCAGGAGGCTATGGCTACACCTTC.

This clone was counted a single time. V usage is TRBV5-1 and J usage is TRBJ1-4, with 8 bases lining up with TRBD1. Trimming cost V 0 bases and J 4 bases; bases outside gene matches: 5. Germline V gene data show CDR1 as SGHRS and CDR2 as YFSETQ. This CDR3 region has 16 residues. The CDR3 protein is CASSLGDGQGNEKLFF. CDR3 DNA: TGCGCCAGCAGCTTGGGGGACGGACAGGGTAATGAAAAACTGTTTTTT.

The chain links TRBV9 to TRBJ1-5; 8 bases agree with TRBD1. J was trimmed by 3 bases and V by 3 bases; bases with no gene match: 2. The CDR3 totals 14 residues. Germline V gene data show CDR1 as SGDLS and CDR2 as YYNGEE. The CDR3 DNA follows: TGTGCCAGCAGCGGACAGGGGTTCAATCAGCCCCAGCATTTT. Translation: CASSGQGFNQPQHF.

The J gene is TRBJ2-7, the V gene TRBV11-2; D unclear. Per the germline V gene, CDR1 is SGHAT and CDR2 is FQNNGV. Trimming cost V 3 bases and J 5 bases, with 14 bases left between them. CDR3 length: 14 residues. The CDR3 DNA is TGTGCCAGCAGCTTTTCCGCTGCGGCGGACGAGCAGTACTTC. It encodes CASSFSAAADEQYF.

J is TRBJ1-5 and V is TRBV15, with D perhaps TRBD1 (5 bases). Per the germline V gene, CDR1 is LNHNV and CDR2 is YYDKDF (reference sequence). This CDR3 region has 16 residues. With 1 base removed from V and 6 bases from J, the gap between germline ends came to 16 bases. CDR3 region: CATSRGRTSWGQPQHF. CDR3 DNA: TGTGCCACCAGCAGAGGTCGGACATCATGGGGTCAGCCCCAGCATTTT.

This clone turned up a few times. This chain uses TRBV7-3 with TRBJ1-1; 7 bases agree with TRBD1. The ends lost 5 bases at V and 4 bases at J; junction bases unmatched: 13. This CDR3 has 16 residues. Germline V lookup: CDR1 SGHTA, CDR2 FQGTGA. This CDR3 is CASSPRPTGLGTEAFF. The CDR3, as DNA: TGTGCCAGCAGCCCGAGACCGACAGGGTTGGGCACTGAAGCTTTCTTT.

The CDR3 sequence is CASSLAPGQGSGNTIYF. CDR3 nucleotides: TGTGCCAGCAGCTTAGCCCCGGGACAGGGTTCTGGAAACACCATATATTTT. V and J are TRBV7-6 and TRBJ1-3; 9 bases align to TRBD1. The CDR3 covers 17 residues. Germline CDR1 and CDR2: SGHVS and FNYEAQ. V gave up 0 bases and J gave up 1 base; unmatched junction bases: 4. Full variable domain (rest looked up from reference TRBV7-6 and TRBJ1-3): GAGVSQSPRYKVTKRGQDVALRCDPISGHVSLYWYRQALGQGPEFLTYFNYEAQQDKSGLPNDRFSAERPEGSISTLTIQRTEQRDSAMYRCASSLAPGQGSGNTIYFGEGSWLTVV.

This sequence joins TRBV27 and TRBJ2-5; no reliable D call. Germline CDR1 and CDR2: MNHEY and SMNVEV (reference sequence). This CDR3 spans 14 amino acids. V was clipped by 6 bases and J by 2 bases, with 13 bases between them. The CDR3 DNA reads TGTGCCAGCAGACCTAACAGAGCACAAGAGACCCAGTACTTC. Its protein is CASRPNRAQETQYF.

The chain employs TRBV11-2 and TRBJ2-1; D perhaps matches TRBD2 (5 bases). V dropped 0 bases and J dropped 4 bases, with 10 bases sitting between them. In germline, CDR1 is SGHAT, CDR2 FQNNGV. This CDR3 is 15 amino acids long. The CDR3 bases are TGTGCCAGCAGCTTAGATCGAGGGAGTTACAATGAGCAGTTCTTC. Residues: CASSLDRGSYNEQFF.

The CDR3 DNA reads as TGTGCCAGCAGTTATGACAGGACTAATGAAAAACTGTTTTTT. Amino acids: CASSYDRTNEKLFF. The J gene is TRBJ1-4, the V gene TRBV27; a possible D gene is TRBD1 (6 bases). The CDR3 has 14 residues. CDR1 is MNHEY and CDR2 is SMNVEV in the germline V gene (reference sequence). V gave up 4 bases and J gave up 2 bases, with 8 bases separating them. The full variable domain, completed using reference TRBV27 and TRBJ1-4, is EAQVTQNPRYLITVTGKKLTVTCSQNMNHEYMSWYRQDPGLGLRQIYYSMNVEVTDKGDVPEGYKVSRKEKRNFPLILESPSPNQTSLYFCASSYDRTNEKLFFGSGTQLSVL.

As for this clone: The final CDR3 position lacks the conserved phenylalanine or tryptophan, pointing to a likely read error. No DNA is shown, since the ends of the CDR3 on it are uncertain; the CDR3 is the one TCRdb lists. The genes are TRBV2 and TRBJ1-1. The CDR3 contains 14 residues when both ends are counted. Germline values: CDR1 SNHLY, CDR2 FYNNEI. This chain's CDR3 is CASSATPGGPTDLL.

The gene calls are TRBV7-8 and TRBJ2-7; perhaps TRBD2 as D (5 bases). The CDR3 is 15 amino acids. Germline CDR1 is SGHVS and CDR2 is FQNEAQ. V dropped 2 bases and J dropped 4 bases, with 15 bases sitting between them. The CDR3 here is CASSLRAGMNYEQYF. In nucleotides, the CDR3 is TGTGCCAGCAGCTTACGGGCCGGGATGAATTACGAGCAGTACTTC.

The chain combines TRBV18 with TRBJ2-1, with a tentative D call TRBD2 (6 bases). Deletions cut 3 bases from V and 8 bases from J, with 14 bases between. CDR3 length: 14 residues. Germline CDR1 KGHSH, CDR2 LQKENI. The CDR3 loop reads CASSPAGRLHEQFF. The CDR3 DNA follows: TGTGCCAGCTCACCGGCAGGGAGGCTACATGAGCAGTTCTTC. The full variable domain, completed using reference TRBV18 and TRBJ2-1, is NAGVMQNPRHLVRRRGQEARLRCSPMKGHSHVYWYRQLPEEGLKFMVYLQKENIIDESGMPKERFSAEFPKEGPSILRIQQVVRGDSAAYFCASSPAGRLHEQFFGPGTRLTVL.

CDR3 sequence reads: CASSQPQGNTEAFF. In DNA form, the CDR3 reads TGTGCCAGCAGCCAGCCACAGGGGAACACTGAAGCTTTCTTT. This rearrangement joins TRBV4-2 to TRBJ1-1; D possibly corresponds to TRBD1 (6 bases). The CDR3 is 14 residues long. V was shortened by 3 bases and J by 1 base, with 9 bases between the two germline ends. CDR1 LGHNA and CDR2 YNFKEQ come from the germline V gene.

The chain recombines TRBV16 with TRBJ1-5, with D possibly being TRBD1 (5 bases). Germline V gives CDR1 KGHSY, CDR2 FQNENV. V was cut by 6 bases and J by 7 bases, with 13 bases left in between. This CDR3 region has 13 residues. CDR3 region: CASSSGGEQPQHF. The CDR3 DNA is TGTGCCAGCAGTAGTGGGGGGGAGCAGCCCCAGCATTTT.

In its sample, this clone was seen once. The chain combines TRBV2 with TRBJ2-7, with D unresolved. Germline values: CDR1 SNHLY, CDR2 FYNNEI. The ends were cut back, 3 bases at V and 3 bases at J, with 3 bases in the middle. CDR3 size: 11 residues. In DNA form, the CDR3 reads TGTGCCAGCAGTGACCACTACGAGCAGTACTTC. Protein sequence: CASSDHYEQYF.

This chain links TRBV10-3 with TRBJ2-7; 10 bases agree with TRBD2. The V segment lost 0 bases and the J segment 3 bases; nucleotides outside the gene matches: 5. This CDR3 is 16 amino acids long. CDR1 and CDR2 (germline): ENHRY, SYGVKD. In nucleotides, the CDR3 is TGTGCCATCAGTGAGTCGGCTGGGACTAGCGACTACGAGCAGTACTTC. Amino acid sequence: CAISESAGTSDYEQYF.

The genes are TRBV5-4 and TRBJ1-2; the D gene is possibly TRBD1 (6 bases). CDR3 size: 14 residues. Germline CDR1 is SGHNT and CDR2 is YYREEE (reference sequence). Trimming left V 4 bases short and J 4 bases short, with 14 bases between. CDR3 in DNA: TGTGCCAGCAGCCAAGGACAGTCCACCTATGGCTACACCTTC. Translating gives CASSQGQSTYGYTF.

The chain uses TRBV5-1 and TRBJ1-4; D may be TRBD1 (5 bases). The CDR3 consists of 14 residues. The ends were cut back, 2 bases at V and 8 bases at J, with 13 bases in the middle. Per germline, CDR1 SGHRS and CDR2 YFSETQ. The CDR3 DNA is TGCGCCAGCAGCTTCGACGGGGCGGGGGAAAAACTGTTTTTT. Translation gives CASSFDGAGEKLFF. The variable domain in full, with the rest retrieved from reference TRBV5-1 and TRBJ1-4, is KAGVTQTPRYLIKTRGQQVTLSCSPISGHRSVSWYQQTPGQGLQFLFEYFSETQRNKGNFPGRFSGRQFSNSRSEMNVSTLELGDSALYLCASSFDGAGEKLFFGSGTQLSVL.

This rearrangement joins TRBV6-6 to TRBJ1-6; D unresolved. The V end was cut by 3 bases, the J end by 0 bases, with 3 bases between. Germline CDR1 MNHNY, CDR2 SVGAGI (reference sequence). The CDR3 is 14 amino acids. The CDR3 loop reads CASSYSSYNSPLHF. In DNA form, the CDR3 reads TGTGCCAGCAGTTATAGCTCCTATAATTCACCCCTCCACTTT.

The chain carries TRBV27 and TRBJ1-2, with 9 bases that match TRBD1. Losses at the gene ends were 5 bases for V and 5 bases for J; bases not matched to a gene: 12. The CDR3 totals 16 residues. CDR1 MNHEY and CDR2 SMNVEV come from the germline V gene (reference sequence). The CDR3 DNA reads TGTGCCAGCAGTCCGAAGGGACAGGGTCTTCCTTATGGCTACACCTTC. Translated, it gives CASSPKGQGLPYGYTF.

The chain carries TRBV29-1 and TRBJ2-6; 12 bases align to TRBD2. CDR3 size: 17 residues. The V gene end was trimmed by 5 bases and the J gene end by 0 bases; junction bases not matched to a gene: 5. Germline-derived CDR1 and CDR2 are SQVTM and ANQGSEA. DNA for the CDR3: TGCAGCGTTACCGTGACTAGCGGGAGCTCTGGGGCCAACGTCCTGACTTTC. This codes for CSVTVTSGSSGANVLTF.

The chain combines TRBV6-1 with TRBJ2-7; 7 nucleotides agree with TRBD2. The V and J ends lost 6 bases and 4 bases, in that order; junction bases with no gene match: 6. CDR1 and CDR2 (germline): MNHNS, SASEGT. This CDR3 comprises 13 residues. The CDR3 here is CASRASGEYEQYF. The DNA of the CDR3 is TGTGCCAGCAGGGCTAGCGGAGAATACGAGCAGTACTTC.

CDR3 amino acids: CASSLMAGNTEAFF. CDR3 nucleotides: TGTGCCAGCAGCTTAATGGCGGGGAACACTGAAGCTTTCTTT. The chain employs TRBV5-4 and TRBJ1-1, with D unresolved. Germline loops: CDR1 SGHNT, CDR2 YYREEE (reference sequence). Trimming pared 2 bases from V and 1 base from J, leaving 9 bases between. This CDR3 has 14 amino acids.